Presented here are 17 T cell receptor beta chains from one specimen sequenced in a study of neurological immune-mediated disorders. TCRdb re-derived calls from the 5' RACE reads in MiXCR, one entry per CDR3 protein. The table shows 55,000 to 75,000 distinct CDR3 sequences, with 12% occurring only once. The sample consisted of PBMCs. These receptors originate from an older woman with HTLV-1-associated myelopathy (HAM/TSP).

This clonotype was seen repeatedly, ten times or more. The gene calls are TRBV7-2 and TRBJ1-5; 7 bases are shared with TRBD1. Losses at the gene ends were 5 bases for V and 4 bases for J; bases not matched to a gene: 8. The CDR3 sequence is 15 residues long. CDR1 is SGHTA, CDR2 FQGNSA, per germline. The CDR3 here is CASSLMWDSNQPQHF. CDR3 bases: TGTGCCAGCAGCCTGATGTGGGACAGTAATCAGCCCCAGCATTTT.

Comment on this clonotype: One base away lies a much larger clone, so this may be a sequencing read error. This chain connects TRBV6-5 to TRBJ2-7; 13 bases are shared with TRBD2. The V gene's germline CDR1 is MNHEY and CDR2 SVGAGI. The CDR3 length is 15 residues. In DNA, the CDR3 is TGTGACAGCAGTGACGGACTAGCGGGAGTACATCAGCAGTACTTC. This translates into CDSSDGLAGVHQQYF.

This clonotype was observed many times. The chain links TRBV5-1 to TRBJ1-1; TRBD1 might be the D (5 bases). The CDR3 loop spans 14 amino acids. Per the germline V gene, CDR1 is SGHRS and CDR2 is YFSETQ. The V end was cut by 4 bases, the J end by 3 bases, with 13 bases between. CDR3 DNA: TGCGCCAGCAGCCACCTGGGAGGGGACACTGAAGCTTTCTTT. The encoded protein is CASSHLGGDTEAFF.

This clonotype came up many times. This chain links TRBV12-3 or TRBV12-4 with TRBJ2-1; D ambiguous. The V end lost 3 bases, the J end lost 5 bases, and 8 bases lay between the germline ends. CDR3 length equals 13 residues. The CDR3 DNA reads TGTGCCAGCAGTTTCGGAAGGAACAATGAGCAGTTCTTC. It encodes CASSFGRNNEQFF.

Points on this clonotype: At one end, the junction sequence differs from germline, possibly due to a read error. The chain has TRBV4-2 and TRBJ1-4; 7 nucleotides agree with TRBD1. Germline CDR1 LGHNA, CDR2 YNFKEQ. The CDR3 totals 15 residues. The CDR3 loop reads CASIQTGALNEKLFF. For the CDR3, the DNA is TGTGCTAGCATCCAAACAGGGGCGTTAAATGAAAAACTGTTTTTT.

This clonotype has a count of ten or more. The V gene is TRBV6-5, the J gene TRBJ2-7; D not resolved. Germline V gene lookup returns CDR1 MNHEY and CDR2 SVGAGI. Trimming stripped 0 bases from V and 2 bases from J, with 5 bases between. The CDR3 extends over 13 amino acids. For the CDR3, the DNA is TGTGCCAGCAGTTACTCACCAACCTACGAGCAGTACTTC. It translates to CASSYSPTYEQYF.

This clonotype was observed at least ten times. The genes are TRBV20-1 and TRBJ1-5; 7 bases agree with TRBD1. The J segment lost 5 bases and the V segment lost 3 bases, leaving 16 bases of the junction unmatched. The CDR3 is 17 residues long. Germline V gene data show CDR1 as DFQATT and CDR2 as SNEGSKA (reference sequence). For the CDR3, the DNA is TGCAGTGCTAGCGGCTGGGGGACAGCCTATAGGGATCAGCCCCAGCATTTT. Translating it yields CSASGWGTAYRDQPQHF.

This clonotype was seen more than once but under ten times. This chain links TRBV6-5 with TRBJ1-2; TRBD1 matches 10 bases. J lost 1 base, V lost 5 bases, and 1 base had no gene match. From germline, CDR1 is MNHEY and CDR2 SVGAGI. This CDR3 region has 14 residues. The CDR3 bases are TGTGCCAGCAGTCGGACAGGGGGTAACTATGGCTACACCTTC. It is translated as CASSRTGGNYGYTF.

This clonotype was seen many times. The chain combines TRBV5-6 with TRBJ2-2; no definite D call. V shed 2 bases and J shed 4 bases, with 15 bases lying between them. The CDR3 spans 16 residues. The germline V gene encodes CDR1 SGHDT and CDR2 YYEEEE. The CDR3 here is CASSFPGVVSTGELFF. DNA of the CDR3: TGTGCCAGCAGCTTCCCTGGAGTAGTAAGCACCGGGGAGCTGTTTTTT.

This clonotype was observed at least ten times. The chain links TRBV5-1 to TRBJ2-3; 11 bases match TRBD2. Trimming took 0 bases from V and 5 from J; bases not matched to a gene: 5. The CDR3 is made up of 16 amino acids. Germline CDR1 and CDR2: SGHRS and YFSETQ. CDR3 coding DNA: TGCGCCAGCAGCTTGGTCGGGACTAGCGGCCAAGATACGCAGTATTTT. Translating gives CASSLVGTSGQDTQYF.

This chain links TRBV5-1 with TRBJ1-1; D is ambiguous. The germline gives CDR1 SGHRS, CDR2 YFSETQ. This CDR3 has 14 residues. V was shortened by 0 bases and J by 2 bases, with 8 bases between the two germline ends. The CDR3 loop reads CASSLVGSNTEAFF. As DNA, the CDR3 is TGCGCCAGCAGCTTGGTGGGGAGTAACACTGAAGCTTTCTTT.

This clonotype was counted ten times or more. The CDR3 loop is CASSLAVTSGNTIYF. The CDR3 DNA sequence: TGTGCCAGCAGCTTAGCAGTCACCTCTGGAAACACCATATATTTT. The genes are TRBV7-2 and TRBJ1-3; D remains ambiguous. Per germline, CDR1 SGHTA and CDR2 FQGNSA. This CDR3 is built from 15 residues. Trimming left V 0 bases short and J 0 bases short, with 6 bases between.

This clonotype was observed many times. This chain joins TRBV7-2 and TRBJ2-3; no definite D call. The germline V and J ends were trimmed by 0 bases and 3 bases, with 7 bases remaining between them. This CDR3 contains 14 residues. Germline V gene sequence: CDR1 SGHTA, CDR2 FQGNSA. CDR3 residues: CASSLAAVTDTQYF. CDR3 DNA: TGTGCCAGCAGCTTAGCGGCAGTTACAGATACGCAGTATTTT.

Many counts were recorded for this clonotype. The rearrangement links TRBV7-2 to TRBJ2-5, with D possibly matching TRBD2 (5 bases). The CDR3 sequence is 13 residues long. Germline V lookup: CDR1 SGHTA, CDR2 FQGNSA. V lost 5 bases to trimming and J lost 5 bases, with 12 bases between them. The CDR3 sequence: CASSHGLSETQYF. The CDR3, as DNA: TGTGCCAGCAGCCACGGACTTTCTGAGACCCAGTACTTC. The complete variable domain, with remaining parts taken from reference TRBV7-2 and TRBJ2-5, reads GAGVSQSPSNKVTEKGKDVELRCDPISGHTALYWYRQSLGQGLEFLIYFQGNSAPDKSGLPSDRFSAERTGGSVSTLTIQRTQQEDSAVYLCASSHGLSETQYFGPGTRLLVL.

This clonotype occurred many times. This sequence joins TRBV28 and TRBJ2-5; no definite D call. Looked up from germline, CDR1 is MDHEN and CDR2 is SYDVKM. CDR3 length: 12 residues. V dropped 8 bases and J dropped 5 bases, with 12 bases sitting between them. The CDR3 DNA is TGTGCCAGCGGTGGCCTTGGGGAGACCCAGTACTTC. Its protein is CASGGLGETQYF.

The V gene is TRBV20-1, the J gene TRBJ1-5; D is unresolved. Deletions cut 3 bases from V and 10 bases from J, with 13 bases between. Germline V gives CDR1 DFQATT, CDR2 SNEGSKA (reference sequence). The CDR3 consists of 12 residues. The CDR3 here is CSARAIGYPQHF. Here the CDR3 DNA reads TGCAGTGCTAGGGCAATCGGTTATCCCCAGCATTTT.

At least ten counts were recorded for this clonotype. This CDR3 reads CASSLGEGEKLFF. The CDR3 nucleotides read TGTGCCAGCAGCTTAGGGGAAGGTGAAAAACTGTTTTTT. The genes are TRBV7-9 and TRBJ1-4; D uncertain. This CDR3 comprises 13 residues. CDR1 SEHNR and CDR2 FQNEAQ come from the germline V gene (reference sequence). V was pared by 1 base and J by 7 bases, with 7 bases between.